The 18 T cell receptor beta chains in this list originate from one sample, sequenced in a study of CD8 T cells in ankylosing spondylitis. In TCRdb, the 5' RACE reads were re-called with MiXCR into one record per CDR3 protein. In the table there are roughly 220,000 distinct CDR3 sequences, roughly 10% of which are singletons. Source material: blood, either unsorted or a sorted T cell fraction (not recorded which). These TCRs come from a male donor with ankylosing spondylitis or in good health (not recorded which).

This clonotype was counted a few times. V usage is TRBV4-2 and J usage is TRBJ2-3; 7 bases are a match to TRBD1. J gave up 0 bases and V 4 bases, and 4 bases lay outside the gene matches. This CDR3 region has 15 residues. In germline, CDR1 is LGHNA, CDR2 YNFKEQ. CDR3 DNA: TGTGCCAGCAGCCCTTGGACAGGTAGCACAGATACGCAGTATTTT. Its protein product is CASSPWTGSTDTQYF.

This clonotype was seen ten or more times. The chain couples TRBV3-1 to TRBJ1-1; tentative D call: TRBD1 (5 bases). V was trimmed by 4 bases and J by 2 bases, leaving 11 bases between them. The CDR3 contains 14 residues. Germline V gene lookup returns CDR1 LGHDT and CDR2 YNNKEL (reference sequence). The CDR3 nucleotides read TGTGCCAGCAGCCCAGAGACAGTAAACACTGAAGCTTTCTTT. It yields the protein CASSPETVNTEAFF.

The chain recombines TRBV7-2 with TRBJ1-2; possibly TRBD1 for D (5 bases). The CDR3 covers 14 residues. V was cut by 3 bases and J by 2 bases, with 10 bases left in between. Germline values: CDR1 SGHTA, CDR2 FQGNSA. CDR3 in DNA: TGTGCCAGCAGCTTGCTCCAGGGAAACTATGGCTACACCTTC. Protein: CASSLLQGNYGYTF.

There are many counts of this clonotype. This chain connects TRBV3-1 to TRBJ1-1, with D unclear. Germline V gene data show CDR1 as LGHDT and CDR2 as YNNKEL (reference sequence). With 6 bases removed from V and 2 bases from J, the gap between germline ends came to 10 bases. The CDR3 runs to 13 residues. CDR3 in amino acids: CASSLQSNTEAFF. Written as DNA, the CDR3 is TGTGCCAGCAGTCTACAGAGTAACACTGAAGCTTTCTTT. Full variable domain (rest looked up from reference TRBV3-1 and TRBJ1-1): DTAVSQTPKYLVTQMGNDKSIKCEQNLGHDTMYWYKQDSKKFLKIMFSYNNKELIINETVPNRFSPKSPDKAHLNLHINSLELGDSAVYFCASSLQSNTEAFFGQGTRLTVV.

V and J are TRBV6-2 or TRBV6-3 and TRBJ2-1, with 11 bases that match TRBD2. Per the germline V gene, CDR1 is MNHEY and CDR2 is SVGEGT. This CDR3 has 16 residues. The J segment lost 9 bases and the V segment lost 4 bases, leaving 11 bases of the junction unmatched. Written as DNA, the CDR3 is TGTGCCAGCAGTTCCCCGAGGGCTAGCGGGGGGCTTGAGCAGTTCTTC. Protein: CASSSPRASGGLEQFF.

This clonotype was counted at least ten times. This sequence joins TRBV5-1 and TRBJ2-1; 10 nucleotides match TRBD1. V was clipped by 4 bases and J by 3 bases; unmatched bases: 4. CDR1 is SGHRS, CDR2 YFSETQ, per germline. The CDR3 runs to 15 residues. The CDR3 here is CASSLGTGVYNEQFF. The CDR3 DNA reads as TGCGCCAGCAGCCTAGGGACAGGGGTCTACAATGAGCAGTTCTTC. The whole variable domain, remainder taken from reference TRBV5-1 and TRBJ2-1, is KAGVTQTPRYLIKTRGQQVTLSCSPISGHRSVSWYQQTPGQGLQFLFEYFSETQRNKGNFPGRFSGRQFSNSRSEMNVSTLELGDSALYLCASSLGTGVYNEQFFGPGTRLTVL.

This clonotype was counted many times. The rearrangement uses TRBV28 and TRBJ1-2; D is uncertain. CDR3 size: 14 residues. Trimming left V 6 bases short and J 0 bases short, with 11 bases between. Germline values: CDR1 MDHEN, CDR2 SYDVKM. The CDR3 spells CASRGGAPNYGYTF. In DNA, the CDR3 is TGTGCCAGCAGGGGCGGTGCACCTAACTATGGCTACACCTTC.

In this sample, this clonotype turned up a few times. The chain recombines TRBV14 with TRBJ2-5, with 7 bases lining up with TRBD1. The germline V gene encodes CDR1 SGHDN and CDR2 FVKESK. J was trimmed by 4 bases and V by 0 bases; bases with no gene match: 8. The length of the CDR3 is 16 residues. The CDR3 DNA reads TGTGCCAGCAGCCAAGATTGGGCAGGGGGACGAGAGACCCAGTACTTC. Translated, it gives CASSQDWAGGRETQYF. Complete variable domain (other parts from reference TRBV14 and TRBJ2-5): EAGVTQFPSHSVIEKGQTVTLRCDPISGHDNLYWYRRVMGKEIKFLLHFVKESKQDESGMPNNRFLAERTGGTYSTLKVQPAELEDSGVYFCASSQDWAGGRETQYFGPGTRLLVL.

This clonotype was counted at least ten times. The chain employs TRBV11-3 and TRBJ2-1, with D possibly called TRBD1 or TRBD2 (6 bases each). Germline CDR1 SGHNT, CDR2 YENEEA. The CDR3 covers 14 residues. V lost 3 bases, J lost 10 bases, and 16 bases lay in between. The CDR3 coding sequence is TGTGCCAGCAGCTTTAGAGGGGGGATTAACGAGCAGTTCTTC. It encodes CASSFRGGINEQFF.

This clonotype showed up many times. The J gene is TRBJ2-1, the V gene TRBV28; possible D gene TRBD1, 6 bases. The CDR3 is made up of 14 amino acids. The germline V and J ends were trimmed by 6 bases and 3 bases, with 12 bases remaining between them. The V gene's germline CDR1 is MDHEN and CDR2 SYDVKM. CDR3 DNA: TGTGCCAGCAGGGGACCAGGGGACTACAATGAGCAGTTCTTC. It encodes CASRGPGDYNEQFF. Filled out from reference TRBV28 and TRBJ2-1, the complete variable domain reads DVKVTQSSRYLVKRTGEKVFLECVQDMDHENMFWYRQDPGLGLRLIYFSYDVKMKEKGDIPEGYSVSREKKERFSLILESASTNQTSMYLCASRGPGDYNEQFFGPGTRLTVL.

This clonotype showed up many times. The chain carries TRBV27 and TRBJ2-7; weak D call: TRBD1 (5 bases). The germline gives CDR1 MNHEY, CDR2 SMNVEV (reference sequence). This CDR3 has 13 residues. V lost 4 bases, J lost 2 bases, and 9 bases lay in between. CDR3 loop: CASSSTVTYEQYF. For the CDR3, the DNA is TGTGCCAGCAGTTCGACAGTGACCTACGAGCAGTACTTC.

This clonotype came up many times. The V and J genes are TRBV5-1 and TRBJ2-5, with 12 bases aligning to TRBD2. The CDR3 is made up of 16 amino acids. V lost 2 bases and J lost 5; bases outside the gene matches: 7. The germline gives CDR1 SGHRS, CDR2 YFSETQ. This CDR3 reads CASSLETSGGWETQYF. The DNA for the CDR3 is TGCGCCAGCAGCTTAGAGACTAGCGGGGGTTGGGAGACCCAGTACTTC. The variable domain in full, completed from reference TRBV5-1 and TRBJ2-5, reads KAGVTQTPRYLIKTRGQQVTLSCSPISGHRSVSWYQQTPGQGLQFLFEYFSETQRNKGNFPGRFSGRQFSNSRSEMNVSTLELGDSALYLCASSLETSGGWETQYFGPGTRLLVL.

This clonotype was observed many times. DNA for the CDR3: TGTGCCAGCAGTTACTCGAGGGTCATCAATGAGCAGTTCTTC. Translating gives CASSYSRVINEQFF. The V gene is TRBV6-5, the J gene TRBJ2-1, with D perhaps matching TRBD2 (5 bases). The V gene lost 0 bases and the J gene lost 6 bases, with 9 bases spanning the gap. This CDR3 spans 14 amino acids. Germline CDR1 reads MNHEY; CDR2 reads SVGAGI.

The sample holds a few counts of this clonotype. The chain couples TRBV6-2 or TRBV6-3 to TRBJ2-7; tentatively, D is TRBD1 (6 bases). Germline V lookup: CDR1 MNHEY, CDR2 SVGEGT. The CDR3 has 15 amino acids. Trimming pared 0 bases from V and 6 bases from J, leaving 15 bases between. DNA of the CDR3: TGTGCCAGCAGTTACTCGTGGACAGACGCACCCGAGCAGTACTTC. Amino acid sequence: CASSYSWTDAPEQYF.

The rearrangement joins TRBV12-3 or TRBV12-4 to TRBJ1-1, with D unclear. Trimming left V 2 bases short and J 5 bases short, with 9 bases between. CDR3 length: 13 residues. The CDR3, as DNA: TGTGCCAGCAGTTTATCGGGAGAGACTGAAGCTTTCTTT. It encodes CASSLSGETEAFF.

The table lists this clonotype with many counts. This rearrangement joins TRBV20-1 to TRBJ2-3; D perhaps matches TRBD2 (5 bases). The germline V gene encodes CDR1 DFQATT and CDR2 SNEGSKA (reference sequence). The CDR3 length is 13 residues. Between the trimmed V and J ends, which lost 7 bases and 2 bases, there was a span of 13 bases. CDR3 in amino acids: CSGADSDTDTQYF. The CDR3 DNA reads TGCAGTGGGGCGGACTCCGACACAGATACGCAGTATTTT.

The V gene is TRBV7-9, the J gene TRBJ2-3, with D maybe TRBD2 (6 bases). V lost 5 bases to trimming and J lost 8 bases, with 11 bases between them. This CDR3 has 12 residues. Germline CDR1 SEHNR, CDR2 FQNEAQ (reference sequence). This CDR3 reads CASSATSSTQYF. The DNA for the CDR3 is TGTGCCAGCAGCGCAACTAGCAGTACGCAGTATTTT.

A few counts support this clonotype. The chain carries TRBV7-2 and TRBJ1-5; D gene unclear. The CDR3 is made up of 15 amino acids. V lost 5 bases, J lost 0 bases, and 11 bases lay in between. CDR1 is SGHTA and CDR2 is FQGNSA in the germline V gene. The CDR3 loop is CASSLRLNSNQPQHF. CDR3 DNA sequence: TGTGCCAGCAGCCTGAGGCTTAATAGCAATCAGCCCCAGCATTTT.